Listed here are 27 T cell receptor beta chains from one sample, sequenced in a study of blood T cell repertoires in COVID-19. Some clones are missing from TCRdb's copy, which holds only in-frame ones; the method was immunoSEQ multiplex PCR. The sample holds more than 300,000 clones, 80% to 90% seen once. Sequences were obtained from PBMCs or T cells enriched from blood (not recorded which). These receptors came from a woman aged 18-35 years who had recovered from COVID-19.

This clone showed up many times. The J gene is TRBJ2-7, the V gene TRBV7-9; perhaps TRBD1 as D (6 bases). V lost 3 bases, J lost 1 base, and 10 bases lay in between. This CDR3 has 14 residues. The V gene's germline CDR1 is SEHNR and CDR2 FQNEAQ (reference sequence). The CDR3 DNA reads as TGTGCCAGCAGCTTGCAGGGGTTTTCCTACGAGCAGTACTTC. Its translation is CASSLQGFSYEQYF. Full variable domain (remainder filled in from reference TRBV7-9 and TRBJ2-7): DTGVSQNPRHKITKRGQNVTFRCDPISEHNRLYWYRQTLGQGPEFLTYFQNEAQLEKSRLLSDRFSAERPKGSFSTLEIQRTEQGDSAMYLCASSLQGFSYEQYFGPGTRLTVT.

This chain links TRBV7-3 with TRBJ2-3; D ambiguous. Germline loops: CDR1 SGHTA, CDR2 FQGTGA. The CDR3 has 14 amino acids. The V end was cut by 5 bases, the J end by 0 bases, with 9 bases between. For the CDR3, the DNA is TGTGCCAGCAGCCCCCTTTCGAGCACAGATACGCAGTATTTT. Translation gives CASSPLSSTDTQYF.

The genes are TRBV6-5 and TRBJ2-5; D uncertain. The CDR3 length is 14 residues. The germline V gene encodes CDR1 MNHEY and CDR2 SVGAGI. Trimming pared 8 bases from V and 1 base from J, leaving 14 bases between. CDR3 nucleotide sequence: TGTGCCAGCGTCCCACAGCCCCGCCAAGAGACCCAGTACTTC. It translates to CASVPQPRQETQYF.

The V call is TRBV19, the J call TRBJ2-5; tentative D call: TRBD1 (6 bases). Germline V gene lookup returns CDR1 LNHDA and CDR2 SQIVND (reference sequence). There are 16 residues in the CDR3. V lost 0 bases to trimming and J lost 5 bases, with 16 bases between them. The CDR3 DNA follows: TGTGCCAGTAGTATAGATCTCCAGGGGCGCGGGGAGACCCAGTACTTC. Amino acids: CASSIDLQGRGETQYF.

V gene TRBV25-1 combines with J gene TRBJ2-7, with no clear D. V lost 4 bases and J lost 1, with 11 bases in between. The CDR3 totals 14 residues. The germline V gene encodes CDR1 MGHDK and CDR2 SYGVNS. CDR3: CASSVPPPSYEQYF. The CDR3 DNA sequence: TGTGCCAGCAGTGTCCCCCCCCCGTCCTACGAGCAGTACTTC.

This CDR3 reads CAWSPGQGNGYTF. DNA of the CDR3: TGTGCCTGGAGTCCGGGACAGGGTAATGGCTACACCTTC. The chain joins TRBV30 to TRBJ1-2; TRBD1 aligns across 9 bases. With V trimmed by 2 bases and J by 6 bases, 4 bases remained unmatched. The length of the CDR3 is 13 residues. From germline, CDR1 is GTSNPN and CDR2 SVGIG (reference sequence).

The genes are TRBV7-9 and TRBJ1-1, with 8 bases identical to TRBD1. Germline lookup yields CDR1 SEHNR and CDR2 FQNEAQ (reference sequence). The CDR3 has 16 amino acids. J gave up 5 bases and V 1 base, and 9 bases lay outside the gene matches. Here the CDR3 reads CASSLVGRGRGTEAFF. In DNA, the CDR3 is TGTGCCAGCAGCTTAGTCGGCAGGGGGCGCGGGACTGAAGCTTTCTTT.

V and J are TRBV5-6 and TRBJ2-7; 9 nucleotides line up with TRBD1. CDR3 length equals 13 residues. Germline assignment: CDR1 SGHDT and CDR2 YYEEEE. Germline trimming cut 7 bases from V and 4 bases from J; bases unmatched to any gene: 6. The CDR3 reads CASGGQGIYEQYF. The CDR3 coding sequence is TGTGCCAGCGGAGGACAGGGGATATACGAGCAGTACTTC. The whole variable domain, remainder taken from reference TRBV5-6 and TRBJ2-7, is DAGVTQSPTHLIKTRGQQVTLRCSPKSGHDTVSWYQQALGQGPQFIFQYYEEEERQRGNFPDRFSGHQFPNYSSELNVNALLLGDSALYLCASGGQGIYEQYFGPGTRLTVT.

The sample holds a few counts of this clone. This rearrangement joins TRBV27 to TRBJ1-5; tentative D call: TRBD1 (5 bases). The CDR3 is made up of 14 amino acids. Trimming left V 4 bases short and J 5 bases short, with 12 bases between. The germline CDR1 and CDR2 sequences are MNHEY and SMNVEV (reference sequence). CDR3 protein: CASSSQGYYQPQHF. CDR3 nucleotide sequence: TGTGCCAGCAGTTCTCAGGGATATTATCAGCCCCAGCATTTT.

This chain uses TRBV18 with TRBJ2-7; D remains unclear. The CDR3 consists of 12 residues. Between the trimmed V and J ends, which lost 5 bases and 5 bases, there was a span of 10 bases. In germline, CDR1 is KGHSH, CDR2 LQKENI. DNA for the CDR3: TGTGCCAGCTCAACCACAGAGAACGAGCAGTACTTC. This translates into CASSTTENEQYF.

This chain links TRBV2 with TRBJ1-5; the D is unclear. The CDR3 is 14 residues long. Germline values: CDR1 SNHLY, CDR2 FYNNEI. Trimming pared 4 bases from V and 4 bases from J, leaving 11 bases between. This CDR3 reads CASSVSSGNQPQHF. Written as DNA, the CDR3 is TGTGCCAGCAGTGTATCATCAGGTAATCAGCCCCAGCATTTT.

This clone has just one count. CDR3 in DNA: TGTGCCAGCAGCTCGCGACAGGGGTGCTGTGGAAACACCATATATTTT. Translation gives CASSSRQGCCGNTIYF. The chain employs TRBV7-9 and TRBJ1-3; 8 bases agree with TRBD1. Germline assignment: CDR1 SEHNR and CDR2 FQNEAQ (reference sequence). The CDR3 extends over 16 amino acids. J lost 3 bases, V lost 4 bases, and 8 bases had no gene match.

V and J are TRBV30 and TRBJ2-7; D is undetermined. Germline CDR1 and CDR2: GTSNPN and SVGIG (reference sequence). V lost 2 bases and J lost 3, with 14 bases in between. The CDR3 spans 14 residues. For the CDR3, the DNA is TGTGCCTGGAGTTACAGCTTTGCCGACTACGAGCAGTACTTC. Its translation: CAWSYSFADYEQYF.

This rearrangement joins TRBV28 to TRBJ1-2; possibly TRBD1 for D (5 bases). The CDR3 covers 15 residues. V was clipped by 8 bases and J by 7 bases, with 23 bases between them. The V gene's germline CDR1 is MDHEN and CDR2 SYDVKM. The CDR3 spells CASAVPLRGGSGYTF. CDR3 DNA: TGTGCCAGCGCAGTCCCTCTGCGCGGGGGGAGTGGCTACACCTTC.

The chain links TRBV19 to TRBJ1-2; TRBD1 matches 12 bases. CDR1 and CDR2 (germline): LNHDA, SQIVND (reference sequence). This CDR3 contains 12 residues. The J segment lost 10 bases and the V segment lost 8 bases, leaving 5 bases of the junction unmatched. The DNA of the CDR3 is TGTGCCAGTGTGCCGGGACAGGGGGCCTACACCTTC. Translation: CASVPGQGAYTF.

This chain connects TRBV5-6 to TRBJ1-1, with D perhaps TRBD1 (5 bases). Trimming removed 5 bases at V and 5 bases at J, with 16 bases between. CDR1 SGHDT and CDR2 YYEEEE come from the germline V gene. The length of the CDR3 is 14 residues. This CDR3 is CASRFNGGGTEAFF. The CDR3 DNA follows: TGTGCCAGCAGATTTAACGGGGGTGGTACTGAAGCTTTCTTT.

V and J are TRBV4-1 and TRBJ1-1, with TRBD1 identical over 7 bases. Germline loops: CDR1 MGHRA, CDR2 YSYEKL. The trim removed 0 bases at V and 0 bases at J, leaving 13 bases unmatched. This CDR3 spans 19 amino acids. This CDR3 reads CASSQDRGSPGHLNTEAFF. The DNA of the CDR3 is TGCGCCAGCAGCCAAGACAGGGGGTCACCGGGACACCTGAACACTGAAGCTTTCTTT.

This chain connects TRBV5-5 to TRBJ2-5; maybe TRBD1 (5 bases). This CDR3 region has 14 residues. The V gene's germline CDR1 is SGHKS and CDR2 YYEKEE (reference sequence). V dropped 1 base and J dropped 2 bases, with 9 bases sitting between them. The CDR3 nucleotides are TGTGCCAGCAGCTTGAATCCAGGGCAAGAGACCCAGTACTTC. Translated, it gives CASSLNPGQETQYF.

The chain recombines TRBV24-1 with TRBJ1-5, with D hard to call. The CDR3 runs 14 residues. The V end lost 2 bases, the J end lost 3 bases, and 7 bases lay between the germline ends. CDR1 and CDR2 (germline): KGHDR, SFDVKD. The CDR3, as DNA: TGTGCCACCAGTGATTCTGTCTTCAATCAGCCCCAGCATTTT. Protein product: CATSDSVFNQPQHF.

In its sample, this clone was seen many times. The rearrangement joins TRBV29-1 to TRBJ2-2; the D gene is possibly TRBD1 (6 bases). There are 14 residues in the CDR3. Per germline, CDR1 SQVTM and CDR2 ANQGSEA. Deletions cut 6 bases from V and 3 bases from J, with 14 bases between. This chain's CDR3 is CSVGTPSDTGELFF. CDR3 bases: TGCAGCGTCGGGACACCGTCCGACACCGGGGAGCTGTTTTTT.

The CDR3: CASSPPGQGTQETQYF. The CDR3 DNA reads TGCGCCAGCAGTCCACCGGGACAGGGGACCCAAGAGACCCAGTACTTC. The chain combines TRBV23-1 with TRBJ2-5; 10 bases agree with TRBD1. TRBV23-1 is classed as an ORF, of uncertain function. CDR3 length: 16 amino acids. Germline trimming cut 4 bases from V and 1 base from J; bases unmatched to any gene: 6.

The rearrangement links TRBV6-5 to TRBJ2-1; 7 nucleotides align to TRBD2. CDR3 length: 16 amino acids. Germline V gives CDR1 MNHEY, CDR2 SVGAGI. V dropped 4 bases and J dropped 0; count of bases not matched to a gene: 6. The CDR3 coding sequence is TGTGCCAGCAGTTCTCCCCTAGCGGCCTCCTACAATGAGCAGTTCTTC. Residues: CASSSPLAASYNEQFF.

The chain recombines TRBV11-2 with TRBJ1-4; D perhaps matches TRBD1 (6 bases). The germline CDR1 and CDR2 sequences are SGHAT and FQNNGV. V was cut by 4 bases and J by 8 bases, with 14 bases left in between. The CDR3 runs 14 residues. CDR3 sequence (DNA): TGTGCCAGCAGCTCCGGACAGCCTTCGGAAAAACTGTTTTTT. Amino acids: CASSSGQPSEKLFF.

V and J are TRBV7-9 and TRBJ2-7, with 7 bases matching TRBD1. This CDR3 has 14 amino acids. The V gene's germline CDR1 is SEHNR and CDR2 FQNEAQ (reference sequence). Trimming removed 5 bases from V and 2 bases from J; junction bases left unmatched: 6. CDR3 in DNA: TGTGCCAGCAGCACGACAGGGCCCCCCTACGAGCAGTACTTC. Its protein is CASSTTGPPYEQYF.

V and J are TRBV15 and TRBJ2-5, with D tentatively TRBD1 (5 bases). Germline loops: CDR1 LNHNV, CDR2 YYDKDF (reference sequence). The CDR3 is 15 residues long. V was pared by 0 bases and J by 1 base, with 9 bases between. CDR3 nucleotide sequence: TGTGCCACCAGCAGAGATCGTGGGGCCCAAGAGACCCAGTACTTC. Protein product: CATSRDRGAQETQYF. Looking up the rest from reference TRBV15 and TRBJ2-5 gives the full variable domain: DAMVIQNPRYQVTQFGKPVTLSCSQTLNHNVMYWYQQKSSQAPKLLFHYYDKDFNNEADTPDNFQSRRPNTSFCFLDIRSPGLGDTAMYLCATSRDRGAQETQYFGPGTRLLVL.

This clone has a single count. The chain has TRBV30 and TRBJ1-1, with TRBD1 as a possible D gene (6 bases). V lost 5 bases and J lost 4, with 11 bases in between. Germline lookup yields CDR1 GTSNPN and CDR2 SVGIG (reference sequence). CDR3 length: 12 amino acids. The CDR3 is CAWGTGPTEAFF. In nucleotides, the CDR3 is TGTGCCTGGGGAACAGGGCCCACTGAAGCTTTCTTT.

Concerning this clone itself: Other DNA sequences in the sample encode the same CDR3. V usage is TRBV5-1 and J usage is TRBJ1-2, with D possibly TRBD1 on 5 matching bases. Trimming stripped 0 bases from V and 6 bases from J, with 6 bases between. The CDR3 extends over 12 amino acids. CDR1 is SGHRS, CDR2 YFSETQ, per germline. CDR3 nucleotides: TGCGCCAGCAGCTTGGCGGGGGATGGCTACACCTTC. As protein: CASSLAGDGYTF.